One and the same sample provided the 8 T cell receptor beta chains below, sequenced in a study of blood T cells in healthy people across ages. With a J-beta primer mix and a sample-barcoded 5' primer, a second PCR ran about 7 to 11 cycles. MiXCR, run by TCRdb on the 5' RACE reads, gives a single entry per CDR3 protein. The table shows some 1.1 million distinct CDR3 sequences, with more than 30% occurring only once. The source material was blood. The source of these receptors is a man younger than 35 in good health.

This clonotype was counted a few times. The rearrangement uses TRBV15 and TRBJ1-4; no firm D call. This CDR3 has 13 residues. With 0 bases removed from V and 8 bases from J, the gap between germline ends came to 7 bases. Germline V gene sequence: CDR1 LNHNV, CDR2 YYDKDF (reference sequence). The CDR3 is CATSRERREKLFF. The DNA of the CDR3 is TGTGCCACCAGCAGAGAGAGACGGGAAAAACTGTTTTTT.

This clonotype has only one observation. The V call is TRBV6-2 or TRBV6-3, the J call TRBJ1-6; no reliable D call. The V end was cut by 8 bases, the J end by 0 bases, with 11 bases between. This CDR3 is built from 15 residues. Germline V gene data show CDR1 as MNHEY and CDR2 as SVGEGT. The DNA of the CDR3 is TGTGCCAGCGCTATAGGGAGCTCCTATAATTCACCCCTCCACTTT. This codes for CASAIGSSYNSPLHF.

This clonotype was seen more than once but under ten times. The chain links TRBV6-5 to TRBJ2-5; D ambiguous. Trimming removed 0 bases at V and 0 bases at J, with 11 bases between. Germline assignment: CDR1 MNHEY and CDR2 SVGAGI. This CDR3 has 16 residues. DNA for the CDR3: TGTGCCAGCAGTTACTCGATGGCCCGGTACCAAGAGACCCAGTACTTC. Its translation: CASSYSMARYQETQYF.

The gene calls are TRBV6-6 and TRBJ1-2; D is unresolved. V dropped 6 bases and J dropped 0 bases, with 17 bases sitting between them. The CDR3 runs to 16 residues. Germline loops: CDR1 MNHNY, CDR2 SVGAGI (reference sequence). The CDR3 coding sequence is TGTGCCAGCAGGCCGCCTGGGAAGCCTTCTAACTATGGCTACACCTTC. The encoded protein is CASRPPGKPSNYGYTF.

The V call is TRBV4-2, the J call TRBJ2-3, with D hard to call. Trimming cost V 2 bases and J 0 bases, with 9 bases left between them. Per the germline V gene, CDR1 is LGHNA and CDR2 is YNFKEQ. This CDR3 region has 15 residues. The CDR3 coding sequence is TGTGCCAGCAGCCAAATCGGTCCTAGCACAGATACGCAGTATTTT. Its protein product is CASSQIGPSTDTQYF.

The V and J genes are TRBV9 and TRBJ2-7; 10 bases match TRBD2. CDR3 length: 15 residues. Germline CDR1 and CDR2: SGDLS and YYNGEE. V lost 3 bases, J lost 1 base, and 4 bases stayed unmatched. The DNA of the CDR3 is TGTGCCAGCAGCGCTAGCGGGGGTATATCCTACGAGCAGTACTTC. It translates to CASSASGGISYEQYF.

This chain links TRBV28 with TRBJ2-7; TRBD1 might be the D (7 bases). The CDR3 has 15 amino acids. The V gene's germline CDR1 is MDHEN and CDR2 SYDVKM. Trimming pared 7 bases from V and 4 bases from J, leaving 20 bases between. CDR3 loop: CASTAGQYPRYEQYF. The CDR3 region has the DNA TGTGCCAGCACCGCGGGACAGTATCCCAGGTACGAGCAGTACTTC.

This clonotype was detected a few times. This CDR3 is CASSSRGGLGQETQYF. CDR3 coding DNA: TGTGCCAGTAGTTCCCGAGGGGGACTGGGACAAGAGACCCAGTACTTC. The J gene is TRBJ2-5, the V gene TRBV19, with D perhaps assigned TRBD1 or TRBD2 (6 bases each). Germline-derived CDR1 and CDR2 are LNHDA and SQIVND (reference sequence). This CDR3 comprises 16 residues. V was clipped by 5 bases and J by 2 bases, with 18 bases between them.